Each of the 28 T cell receptor beta chains below was sequenced from the same sample in a study of cytomegalovirus exposure and HLA in healthy donors (TCRdb year 2017). The receptor library was made with the immunoSEQ multiplex PCR assay. For the multiplex PCR, a mixture combining 60 forward primers for TCR Vbeta segments and 13 reverse primers for TCR Jbeta segments was used. This is the immuneACCESS table as TCRdb keeps it, with only in-frame sequences that have V and J called. A part of the clones is gone; compared with another copy, unresolved V genes explain less than half, and the rest is unexplained. In this sample the table shows 200,000 or so clones, roughly 83% of which occur a single time. The ten most abundant clones make up roughly 0.7% of the sample. What was sequenced was PBMCs. All receptors derive from a boy under 10 years old in good health and CMV-seronegative.

The chain employs TRBV18 and TRBJ1-2; D ambiguous. The CDR3 has 15 amino acids. The germline CDR1 and CDR2 sequences are KGHSH and LQKENI. V was shortened by 1 base and J by 3 bases, with 12 bases between the two germline ends. The chain's CDR3 is CASSPLSLLDYGYTF. CDR3 sequence (DNA): TGTGCCAGCTCACCACTTAGTCTGCTTGACTATGGCTACACCTTC.

The gene calls are TRBV10-3 and TRBJ1-2, with 8 bases that match TRBD1. Germline loops: CDR1 ENHRY, CDR2 SYGVKD. The CDR3 spans 15 residues. The V segment lost 0 bases and the J segment 2 bases; nucleotides outside the gene matches: 2. The DNA for the CDR3 is TGTGCCATCAGTGAGTCCCGACAGGGGAACTATGGCTACACCTTC. It specifies CAISESRQGNYGYTF.

A few counts support this clone. The J gene is TRBJ2-7, the V gene TRBV27; D remains ambiguous. V dropped 0 bases and J dropped 3 bases, with 9 bases sitting between them. The V gene's germline CDR1 is MNHEY and CDR2 SMNVEV (reference sequence). CDR3 length: 14 residues. CDR3 residues: CASSLSPESYEQYF. DNA of the CDR3: TGTGCCAGCAGTTTATCCCCGGAGAGCTACGAGCAGTACTTC.

Note on this clone: An end of the junction does not agree with germline; a read error may underlie this. This rearrangement joins TRBV7-7 to TRBJ2-5, with 10 bases aligning to TRBD1. The CDR3 runs to 13 residues. CDR1 and CDR2 from the germline V gene are SSHAT and FNYEAQ (reference sequence). CDR3 sequence (DNA): TGTGCTAGCAGCTCCGGACAGGGGGGAACCCAGTACTTC. Its translation: CASSSGQGGTQYF.

This chain uses TRBV14 with TRBJ2-3, with D uncertain. This CDR3 region has 14 residues. V was trimmed by 0 bases and J by 2 bases, leaving 6 bases between them. Germline CDR1 reads SGHDN; CDR2 reads FVKESK. CDR3 bases: TGTGCCAGCAGCCAAGAACTTACCACAGATACGCAGTATTTT. Translating it yields CASSQELTTDTQYF.

The genes are TRBV30 and TRBJ1-2; D gene unclear. Germline lookup yields CDR1 GTSNPN and CDR2 SVGIG (reference sequence). The V end lost 4 bases, the J end lost 8 bases, and 14 bases lay between the germline ends. The CDR3 extends over 12 amino acids. In DNA, the CDR3 is TGTGCCTGGACCCGAGAGGGTTGCGGCTACACCTTC. The encoded protein is CAWTREGCGYTF.

V and J are TRBV11-1 and TRBJ2-7; tentative D call: TRBD2 (6 bases). CDR3 length: 12 residues. V was cut by 3 bases and J by 6 bases, with 9 bases left in between. Germline-derived CDR1 and CDR2 are SGHAT and FQDESV (reference sequence). Here the CDR3 DNA reads TGTGCCAGCAGCTTGGAGGGTCTCGAGCAGTACTTC. Amino acid sequence: CASSLEGLEQYF.

This clone was counted between two and nine times. The chain uses TRBV7-6 and TRBJ2-7, with D perhaps matching TRBD2 (5 bases). Germline V gives CDR1 SGHVS, CDR2 FNYEAQ. The CDR3 has 14 residues. The V end was cut by 4 bases, the J end by 2 bases, with 12 bases between. The CDR3 sequence: CASSSGVRAYEQYF. As DNA, the CDR3 is TGTGCCAGCAGCTCCGGGGTGAGAGCCTACGAGCAGTACTTC.

This sequence joins TRBV19 and TRBJ2-7; 10 bases match TRBD1. Per the germline V gene, CDR1 is LNHDA and CDR2 is SQIVND (reference sequence). J was trimmed by 5 bases and V by 5 bases; bases with no gene match: 6. The CDR3 runs to 14 residues. CDR3 nucleotide sequence: TGTGCCAGTAGTCTTAGACAGGGGGCCGACGAGCAGTACTTC. Its protein is CASSLRQGADEQYF.

This clone showed up just once. V gene TRBV6-1 combines with J gene TRBJ2-5, with 8 bases identical to TRBD1. From germline, CDR1 is MNHNS and CDR2 SASEGT. V shed 7 bases and J 1 base; nucleotides not matched to a gene: 8. The CDR3 has 15 residues. DNA of the CDR3: TGTGCCAGCAAGCCGGACAGGGCCATCCAAGAGACCCAGTACTTC. It translates to CASKPDRAIQETQYF.

The chain combines TRBV12-5 with TRBJ1-4; 9 nucleotides line up with TRBD1. V dropped 3 bases and J dropped 8; count of bases not matched to a gene: 10. The CDR3 extends over 16 amino acids. From germline, CDR1 is LGHNT and CDR2 FRNRAP. In DNA form, the CDR3 reads TGTGCTAGTGGTTTAGGGACAGGGCCCGGAGAAGAAAAACTGTTTTTT. Translating it yields CASGLGTGPGEEKLFF.

The chain joins TRBV7-9 to TRBJ2-6; TRBD1 matches 7 bases. The germline CDR1 and CDR2 sequences are SEHNR and FQNEAQ (reference sequence). The CDR3 is 15 residues long. J lost 2 bases, V lost 5 bases, and 3 bases had no gene match. CDR3 nucleotide sequence: TGTGCCAGCAGCCGGACAGGAACTGGGGCCAACGTCCTGACTTTC. Translation gives CASSRTGTGANVLTF.

This chain links TRBV5-1 with TRBJ2-3; TRBD2 matches 7 bases. The V gene end was trimmed by 4 bases and the J gene end by 0 bases; junction bases not matched to a gene: 2. Looked up from germline, CDR1 is SGHRS and CDR2 is YFSETQ. The CDR3 extends over 14 amino acids. CDR3: CASSREASTDTQYF. As DNA, the CDR3 is TGCGCCAGCAGCCGGGAGGCTAGCACAGATACGCAGTATTTT.

As DNA, the CDR3 is TGTGCCAGTAGTATAGGCTGGTCGGCTGAAGCTTTCTTT. Translated: CASSIGWSAEAFF. This chain connects TRBV19 to TRBJ1-1, with D unclear. Germline lookup yields CDR1 LNHDA and CDR2 SQIVND (reference sequence). CDR3 size: 13 residues. Trimming took 1 base from V and 6 from J, leaving 9 bases between them. The full variable domain, its missing parts supplied by reference TRBV19 and TRBJ1-1, is DGGITQSPKYLFRKEGQNVTLSCEQNLNHDAMYWYRQDPGQGLRLIYYSQIVNDFQKGDIAEGYSVSREKKESFPLTVTSAQKNPTAFYLCASSIGWSAEAFFGQGTRLTVV.

The V gene is TRBV13, the J gene TRBJ2-7, with 9 bases fitting TRBD2. Germline CDR1 is PRHDT and CDR2 is FYEKMQ (reference sequence). V lost 5 bases, J lost 4 bases, and 6 bases stayed unmatched. CDR3 size: 14 residues. CDR3 amino acids: CASSLSGSTYEQYF. Written as DNA, the CDR3 is TGTGCCAGCAGCCTTAGCGGGAGCACGTACGAGCAGTACTTC.

The chain couples TRBV6-1 to TRBJ1-4, with D possibly being TRBD1 (6 bases). Trimming took 6 bases from V and 8 from J, leaving 13 bases between them. This CDR3 is 13 amino acids long. CDR1 and CDR2 (germline): MNHNS, SASEGT. CDR3 DNA sequence: TGTGCCAGCAGGAACAGGGTAACCGAAAAACTGTTTTTT. Translating gives CASRNRVTEKLFF.

The CDR3 protein is CASSLGRGSSYEQYF. DNA of the CDR3: TGTGCCAGCAGCTTAGGAAGGGGGAGCTCCTACGAGCAGTACTTC. The rearrangement links TRBV13 to TRBJ2-7; D perhaps matches TRBD1 (6 bases). Germline V gives CDR1 PRHDT, CDR2 FYEKMQ (reference sequence). The CDR3 sequence is 15 residues long. The germline V and J ends were trimmed by 0 bases and 0 bases, with 9 bases remaining between them.

The chain has TRBV23-1 and TRBJ2-3, with 9 nucleotides matching TRBD1. TRBV23-1 is an ORF, and what it does is uncertain. The trim removed 4 bases at V and 4 bases at J, leaving 6 bases unmatched. CDR3 size: 15 residues. Written as DNA, the CDR3 is TGCGCCAGCAGTCCCGGGACAGGGAGAGCAGATACGCAGTATTTT. Its translation is CASSPGTGRADTQYF.

The chain has TRBV27 and TRBJ2-1; D is possibly TRBD1 (6 bases). CDR1 MNHEY and CDR2 SMNVEV come from the germline V gene (reference sequence). V dropped 0 bases and J dropped 8 bases, with 11 bases sitting between them. The CDR3 is made up of 14 amino acids. In DNA form, the CDR3 reads TGTGCCAGCAGTTTATCCCCAGGGGCCTATGAGCAGTTCTTC. Translating gives CASSLSPGAYEQFF.

The chain recombines TRBV9 with TRBJ1-2; D unclear. The V and J ends lost 3 bases and 0 bases respectively, with 15 bases between them. Germline lookup yields CDR1 SGDLS and CDR2 YYNGEE. The CDR3 loop spans 16 amino acids. The CDR3 here is CASSATRSGANYGYTF. CDR3 bases: TGTGCCAGCAGCGCCACGAGGTCGGGAGCTAACTATGGCTACACCTTC.

J is TRBJ1-6 and V is TRBV6-5; D might be TRBD1 (6 bases). V dropped 7 bases and J dropped 10 bases, with 17 bases sitting between them. This CDR3 spans 14 amino acids. CDR1 and CDR2 (germline): MNHEY, SVGAGI. The chain's CDR3 is CASTFGTLNSPLHF. CDR3 bases: TGTGCCAGCACCTTCGGGACATTGAACTCACCCCTCCACTTT.

The chain joins TRBV5-1 to TRBJ1-3; no clear D. With 1 base removed from V and 0 bases from J, the gap between germline ends came to 8 bases. The CDR3 is made up of 15 amino acids. The germline CDR1 and CDR2 sequences are SGHRS and YFSETQ. Here the CDR3 DNA reads TGCGCCAGCAGCTTGCAGGCAGACTCTGGAAACACCATATATTTT. It codes for CASSLQADSGNTIYF.

This sequence joins TRBV5-5 and TRBJ1-1; TRBD1 matches at 8 bases. Trimming cost V 1 base and J 7 bases; bases outside gene matches: 3. The CDR3 contains 13 residues. Looked up from germline, CDR1 is SGHKS and CDR2 is YYEKEE (reference sequence). CDR3 in amino acids: CASSLTGGREAFF. The CDR3 DNA sequence: TGTGCCAGCAGCTTGACAGGGGGACGTGAAGCTTTCTTT.

The V gene is TRBV6-1, the J gene TRBJ2-3; tentative D call: TRBD2 (6 bases). Trimming removed 4 bases at V and 5 bases at J, with 13 bases between. Germline CDR1 MNHNS, CDR2 SASEGT. The CDR3 is made up of 14 amino acids. This CDR3 is CASSVTRKGDTQYF. DNA of the CDR3: TGTGCCAGCAGTGTGACTAGGAAGGGAGATACGCAGTATTTT.

The rearrangement uses TRBV27 and TRBJ2-7; TRBD2 might be the D (6 bases). The CDR3 runs 13 residues. Germline V gives CDR1 MNHEY, CDR2 SMNVEV (reference sequence). Trimming shortened V by 5 bases and J by 7 bases, and 15 bases separated the two germline ends. This CDR3 reads CASSGGTGREQYF. The CDR3 DNA sequence: TGTGCCAGCAGTGGAGGGACCGGCCGTGAGCAGTACTTC.

The rearrangement joins TRBV6-6 to TRBJ2-1; D is uncertain. Germline V gene lookup returns CDR1 MNHNY and CDR2 SVGAGI (reference sequence). V was pared by 6 bases and J by 7 bases, with 7 bases between. This CDR3 contains 11 residues. As DNA, the CDR3 is TGTGCCAGCAGCCCGGGTAATGAGCAGTTCTTC. It codes for CASSPGNEQFF.

CDR3 DNA sequence: TGTGCCAGCTCACCCGGGACTCCTCCCTACGAGCAGTACTTC. Translating it yields CASSPGTPPYEQYF. The chain joins TRBV18 to TRBJ2-7, with a possible D match to TRBD2 (6 bases). The CDR3 totals 14 residues. Germline-derived CDR1 and CDR2 are KGHSH and LQKENI. Deletions cut 3 bases from V and 2 bases from J, with 11 bases between.

The count of this clone is one. This sequence joins TRBV27 and TRBJ2-2; 7 positions agree with TRBD1. The CDR3 is 15 amino acids. The junction had 3 bases not matched to a gene; V was cut back by 0 bases and J by 5 bases. Germline loops: CDR1 MNHEY, CDR2 SMNVEV (reference sequence). CDR3 DNA: TGTGCCAGCAGTTTATCCCAGACAGGGACCGGGGAGCTGTTTTTT. It yields the protein CASSLSQTGTGELFF.